What follows are 2 T cell receptor beta chains derived from one specimen sequenced in a study of shared clonotypes between healthy human individuals. Only in-frame clones appear in the TCRdb table, and some are missing; sequencing was by immunoSEQ multiplex PCR. Here the sample spans under 2,000,000 clones, just under 95% being singletons. Terminally differentiated effector memory CD45RA+ cells were excluded by CCR7 positive selection of CD45RO-negative cells. Input material: naive CD8+ T cells sorted from blood. The receptors derive from a man younger than 35 in good health.

CDR3 bases: TGTGCCAGCAGCTTAGGTTCGGGGGCCTATGGCTACACCTTC. Its protein is CASSLGSGAYGYTF. This chain joins TRBV13 and TRBJ1-2; a weak D match, TRBD1 (6 bases). The CDR3 loop spans 14 amino acids. The V end lost 0 bases, the J end lost 4 bases, and 9 bases lay between the germline ends. Germline V lookup: CDR1 PRHDT, CDR2 FYEKMQ (reference sequence).

This rearrangement joins TRBV5-5 to TRBJ2-2; no clear D gene. CDR3 length: 12 amino acids. Between the trimmed V and J ends, which lost 0 bases and 7 bases, there was a span of 4 bases. Germline V gene lookup returns CDR1 SGHKS and CDR2 YYEKEE (reference sequence). The CDR3 nucleotides are TGTGCCAGCAGCTTGGGAGGCGGGGAGCTGTTTTTT. Protein sequence: CASSLGGGELFF.